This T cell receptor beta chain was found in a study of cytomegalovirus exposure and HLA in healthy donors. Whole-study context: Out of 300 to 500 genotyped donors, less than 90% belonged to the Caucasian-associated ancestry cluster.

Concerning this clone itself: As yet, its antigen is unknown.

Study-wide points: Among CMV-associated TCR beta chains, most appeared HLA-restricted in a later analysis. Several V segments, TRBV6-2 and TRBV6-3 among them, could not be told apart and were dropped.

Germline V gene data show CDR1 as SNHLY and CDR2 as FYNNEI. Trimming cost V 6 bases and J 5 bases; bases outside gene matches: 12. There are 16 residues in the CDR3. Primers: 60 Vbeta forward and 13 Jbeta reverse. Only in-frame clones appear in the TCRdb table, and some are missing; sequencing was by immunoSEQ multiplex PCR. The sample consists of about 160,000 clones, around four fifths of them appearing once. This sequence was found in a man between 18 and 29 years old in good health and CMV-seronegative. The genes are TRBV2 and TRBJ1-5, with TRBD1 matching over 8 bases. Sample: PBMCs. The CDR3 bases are TGTGCCAGCAGGGAACCGCCCGGACAGGGTCATCAGCCCCAGCATTTT. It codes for CASREPPGQGHQPQHF.